This TCR beta chain is drawn from a study of CD8 T cells in Susac syndrome. Reverse transcription of roughly 0.45 to 1 ug RNA was carried out with random hexamers. TCR beta CDR3 was amplified by immunoSEQ covering 54 Vbeta and 13 Jbeta. TCRdb independently ran MiXCR on the immunoSEQ multiplex PCR reads; one entry per CDR3 protein. The data contain about 25,000 distinct CDR3 sequences, around 95% of them singletons. The sequenced target, TCR beta, came from blood CD8+ and CD4+ T cells. Controls matched for sex and age were healthy donors. While CD8+ and CD4+ T cells were isolated negatively, TEMRA cells were enriched by FACS. This sequence originates from a human donor in good health. The sample was CD8+ T cells from PBMCs.

The DNA for the CDR3 is TGCGCCAGCAATCGAATCGGGGACACTTCCTACGAGCAGTACTTC. This gives the protein CASNRIGDTSYEQYF. The chain combines TRBV5-1 with TRBJ2-7, with D perhaps matching TRBD1 (6 bases). This CDR3 is 15 amino acids long. V lost 6 bases, J lost 1 base, and 17 bases lay in between. The germline V gene encodes CDR1 SGHRS and CDR2 YFSETQ.